These T cell receptor beta chains were read from a single sample in a study of CD8+ T cells in alopecia areata. The repertoire was sequenced with immunoSEQ multiplex PCR; TCRdb's copy has only in-frame clones and lacks some. The sample consists of 120,000 or so clones, around 60% of them appearing once. The sequences come from CD4+ T cells sorted from blood, collected at week 4, from a patient treated with tofacitinib. The receptor set was obtained from a human donor with alopecia areata. CDR3s leave out the opening cysteine and the closing phenylalanine or tryptophan. The order of the fields is V gene, J gene, CDR3 protein.

TRBV7-8,TRBJ1-6,ASSLEGVRNSPLH
TRBV25-1,TRBJ2-3,ASSFDTQY
TRBV4-1,TRBJ1-2,ASSQAGQGDYGYT
TRBV29-1,TRBJ1-4,SVRWQNEKLF
TRBV7-2,TRBJ2-5,ASSTRPYQETQY
TRBV2,TRBJ2-7,ASSEAMRAWH
TRBV25-1,TRBJ2-5,ASSVPGEETQY
TRBV2,TRBJ2-7,ASGQGFYEQY
TRBV5-6,TRBJ1-6,ASGWTAYNSPLH
TRBV7-2,TRBJ2-5,ASSEQETQY
TRBV5-6,TRBJ2-5,ASSLQETQY
TRBV29-1,TRBJ1-2,SVEHYPYGYT
TRBV29-1,TRBJ2-7,SVRSVGSYEQY
TRBV9,TRBJ2-7,ASSVGQGSTYEQY
TRBV6-6,TRBJ1-2,ASSALLGGGGYT
TRBV30,TRBJ1-4,AWSVSANEKLF
TRBV18,TRBJ2-5,ASSGTAQETQY
TRBV7-8,TRBJ1-1,ASSLGLEAF
TRBV7-9,TRBJ2-5,ASLTYRTGGETQY
TRBV29-1,TRBJ1-2,SVEEKWYGYT
TRBV25-1,TRBJ1-2,ASSEAQRVGGYT
TRBV9,TRBJ1-1,ASSVEVGGTEAF
TRBV30,TRBJ2-3,AWSASVGDTQY
TRBV5-6,TRBJ1-2,ASSSSGSRGRMSH
TRBV10-3,TRBJ2-3,AISDPLRLAGGSRTQY
TRBV7-9,TRBJ2-7,ASSLGTYEQY
TRBV6-6,TRBJ2-5,ASSYQGQETQY
TRBV2,TRBJ1-3,ASRGTVSGNTIY
TRBV9,TRBJ2-2,ASSAQGWDTGELF
TRBV5-1,TRBJ1-1,ASSLPGTTEAF
TRBV30,TRBJ1-2,AWKTPGQLSFGGYT
TRBV7-2,TRBJ2-7,ASSLRTSGSYEQY
TRBV7-9,TRBJ2-1,ASSSGGSTGNEQF
TRBV30,TRBJ2-3,AWSVFRNPGGTDTQY
TRBV30,TRBJ1-1,AWSGQKNTEAF
TRBV27,TRBJ1-1,ASSSRPTEAF
TRBV29-1,TRBJ2-2,SVFDRGNTGELF
TRBV30,TRBJ2-3,AWSGTDTQY
TRBV30,TRBJ2-2,AWTRLTTGELF
TRBV29-1,TRBJ2-2,SVGGEGPGETGELF
TRBV5-6,TRBJ2-3,ASSPGRRDTQY
TRBV30,TRBJ2-7,AWSVGRAYEQY
TRBV27,TRBJ1-2,ASRKQGIDYGYT
TRBV11-2,TRBJ2-7,ASSPLGGGTYEQY
TRBV9,TRBJ1-2,ASSEGQGDYGYT
TRBV5-4,TRBJ2-3,ASSGVSGARTDTQY
TRBV9,TRBJ1-1,ASSVGLDGDTEAF
TRBV5-1,TRBJ2-6,ASSLDYRPGANVLT